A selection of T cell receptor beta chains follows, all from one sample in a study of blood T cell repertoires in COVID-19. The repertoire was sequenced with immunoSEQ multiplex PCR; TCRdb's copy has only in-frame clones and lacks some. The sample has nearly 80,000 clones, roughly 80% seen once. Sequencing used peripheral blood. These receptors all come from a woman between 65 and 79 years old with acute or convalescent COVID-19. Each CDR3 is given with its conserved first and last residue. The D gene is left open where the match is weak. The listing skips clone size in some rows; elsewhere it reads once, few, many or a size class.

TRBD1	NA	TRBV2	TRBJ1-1	TGTGCCAGCAGTACCGGGACAGGGGGCTCGAACACTGAAGCTTTCTTT	CASSTGTGGSNTEAFF
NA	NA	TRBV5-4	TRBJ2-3	TGTGCCAGCAGCTCCCGAGGGGGGGCAATGGGCACAGATACGCAGTATTTT	CASSSRGGAMGTDTQYF
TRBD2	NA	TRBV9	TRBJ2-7	TGTGCCAGCAGCGCCAGGCCGGTAGCGGGCGAGCAGTACTTC	CASSARPVAGEQYF
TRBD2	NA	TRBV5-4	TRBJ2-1	TGTGCCAGCAGCCGGCCGACTAGCGGCATTTACAATGAGCAGTTCTTC	CASSRPTSGIYNEQFF
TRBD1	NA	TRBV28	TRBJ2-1	TGTGCCACCTCCCTGGGGGGACAGGGCGAACATGAGCAGTTCTTC	CATSLGGQGEHEQFF
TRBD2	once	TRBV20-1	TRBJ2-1	TGCAGTGCTAGTACCAGCGGGATTAGTATCAATGAGCAGTTCTTC	CSASTSGISINEQFF
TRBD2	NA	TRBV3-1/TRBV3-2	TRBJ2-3	TGTGCCAGCAGCCTTCGACTAGCGGGAACAGATACGCAGTATTTT	CASSLRLAGTDTQYF
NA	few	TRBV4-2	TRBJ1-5	TGTGCCAGCAGCCAAGCGGTTCGGACAGCAAGTAGCAATCAGCCCCAGCATTTT	CASSQAVRTASSNQPQHF
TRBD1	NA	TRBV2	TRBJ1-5	TGTGCCAGCAGGCCCGGGACAGGGGCCTCCAATCAGCCCCAGCATTTT	CASRPGTGASNQPQHF
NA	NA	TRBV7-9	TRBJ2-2	TGTGCCAGCAGCTTGAGCCGGGGGTCACGGGGAAGTACCGGGGAGCTGTTTTTT	CASSLSRGSRGSTGELFF
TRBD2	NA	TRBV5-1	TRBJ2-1	TGCGCCAGCAGCTTGCGGACTAGCGGAGGTAATGAGCAGTTCTTC	CASSLRTSGGNEQFF
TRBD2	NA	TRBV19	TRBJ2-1	TGTGCCAGTAGTCGGGCTAGCGGGACATACAATGAGCAGTTCTTC	CASSRASGTYNEQFF
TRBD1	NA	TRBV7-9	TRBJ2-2	TGTGCCAGCAGCTTAGCGACAGGGCCGAACACCGGGGAGCTGTTTTTT	CASSLATGPNTGELFF
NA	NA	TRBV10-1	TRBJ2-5	TGCGCCAGCAGCCAGACAGTCCAAGAGACCCAGTACTTC	CASSQTVQETQYF
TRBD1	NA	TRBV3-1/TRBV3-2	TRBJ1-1	TGTGCCAGCAGCCCGACAGGGCTCAGTGAAGCTTTCTTT	CASSPTGLSEAFF
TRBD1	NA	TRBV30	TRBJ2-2	TGTGCCTGGAGTCGGGGGACAGGGGGCTTCGGGGAGCTGTTTTTT	CAWSRGTGGFGELFF
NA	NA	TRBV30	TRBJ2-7	TGTGCCTGGAGTGAATCGTCAGCAGGTCTGACTACTGACGAGCAGTACTTC	CAWSESSAGLTTDEQYF
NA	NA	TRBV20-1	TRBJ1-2	TGCAGTGCTAGTGCAGGGGCGGACTATGGCTACACCTTC	CSASAGADYGYTF
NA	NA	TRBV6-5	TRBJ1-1	TGTGCCAGCAGTTATTCCGGGGTATCTTTCTTT	CASSYSGVSFF
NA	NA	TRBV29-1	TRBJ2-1	TGCAGCGTAGAAGGTGGCGGAGATTCCTACAATGAGCAGTTCTTC	CSVEGGGDSYNEQFF
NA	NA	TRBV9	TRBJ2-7	TGTGCCAGCAGCGTAGGAGGGAACGCATACGAGCAGTACTTC	CASSVGGNAYEQYF
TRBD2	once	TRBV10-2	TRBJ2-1	TGCGCCAGCACCGAGCGGGAGGGCTCTATCTCCTACAATGAGCAGTTCTTC	CASTEREGSISYNEQFF
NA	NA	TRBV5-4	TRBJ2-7	TGTGCCAGCAGCCTACCGGGGAATACAATTGGGCAGTACTTC	CASSLPGNTIGQYF
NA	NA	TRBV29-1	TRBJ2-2	TGCAGCGTTTCGTTAACAGGAACAAACACCGGGGAGCTGTTTTTT	CSVSLTGTNTGELFF
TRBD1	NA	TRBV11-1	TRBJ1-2	TGTGCCAGCAGCCGAGGGGGCCCTCCTGGTGGCTACACCTTC	CASSRGGPPGGYTF
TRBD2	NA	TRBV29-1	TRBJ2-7	TGCAGCGTCCACGGGGGGGAGGGAATCGACGAGCAGTACTTC	CSVHGGEGIDEQYF
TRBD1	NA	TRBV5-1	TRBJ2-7	TGCGCCAGCAGCCCGGGACAGGGGGCCTACGAGCAGTACTTC	CASSPGQGAYEQYF
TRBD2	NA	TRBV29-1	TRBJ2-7	TGCAGCGTTGGACTAGCGGGAACCTACGAGCAGTACTTC	CSVGLAGTYEQYF